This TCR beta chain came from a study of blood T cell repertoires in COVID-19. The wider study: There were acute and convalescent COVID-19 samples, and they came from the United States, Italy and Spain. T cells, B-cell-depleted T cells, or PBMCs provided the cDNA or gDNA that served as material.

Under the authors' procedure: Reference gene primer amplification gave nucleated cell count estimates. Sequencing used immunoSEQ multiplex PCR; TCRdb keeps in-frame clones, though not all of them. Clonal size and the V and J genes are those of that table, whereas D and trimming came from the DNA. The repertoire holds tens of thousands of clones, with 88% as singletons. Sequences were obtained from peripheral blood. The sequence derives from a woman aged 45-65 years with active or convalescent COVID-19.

CDR3 in DNA: TGTGCCAGCAGGATAGCGGGAACTTCCTACGAGCAGTACTTC. Its protein product is CASRIAGTSYEQYF. The V call is TRBV27, the J call TRBJ2-7; the match to TRBD2 covers 8 bases. Germline CDR1 is MNHEY and CDR2 is SMNVEV (reference sequence). This CDR3 is built from 14 residues. Trimming at V came to 6 bases and at J to 1 base, leaving 5 bases not matched to a gene.